This entry lists 17 T cell receptor beta chains sequenced from one sample in a study of radiation and T cells in renal cell carcinoma. Described time point: blood 2 weeks post-SBRT. Stated treatment: 15 Gy SBRT to primary tumor, nephrectomy 4 weeks later. Profiled with immunoSEQ multiplex PCR; TCRdb holds only in-frame clones, not every one. The repertoire consists of just over 150,000 clones, with about nine tenths occurring once and the leading ten covering roughly 13%. Sequenced here: blood, sampled from a patient whose treatment included radiotherapy and nephrectomy. The receptor source for this set is a woman between 50 and 59 years old with renal cell carcinoma.

The sample holds one count of this clone. J is TRBJ2-3 and V is TRBV6-5; 10 bases align to TRBD2. The CDR3 consists of 15 residues. The germline CDR1 and CDR2 sequences are MNHEY and SVGAGI. The J segment lost 6 bases and the V segment lost 5 bases, leaving 8 bases of the junction unmatched. CDR3 sequence (DNA): TGTGCCAGCAGTAGTAGCGGGGGGACCGCGGATACGCAGTATTTT. Protein sequence: CASSSSGGTADTQYF.

The CDR3 DNA reads TGTGCCAGCAGCCCTCTCAGGGCAGGAACCCTGTATCTTGGGTATGGCTACACCTTC. Translating gives CASSPLRAGTLYLGYGYTF. The genes are TRBV7-8 and TRBJ1-2; possibly TRBD1 for D (5 bases). CDR1 is SGHVS and CDR2 is FQNEAQ in the germline V gene. The CDR3 runs 19 residues. Trimming removed 5 bases at V and 5 bases at J, with 30 bases between.

This chain connects TRBV27 to TRBJ1-5, with D perhaps matching TRBD1 (5 bases). V gave up 2 bases and J gave up 7 bases, with 12 bases separating them. This CDR3 region has 14 residues. The germline V gene has CDR1 MNHEY and CDR2 SMNVEV (reference sequence). CDR3 region: CASSLVGRDQPQHF. The CDR3 DNA reads TGTGCCAGCAGTTTAGTCGGCAGGGACCAGCCCCAGCATTTT.

V is TRBV4-1 and J is TRBJ1-1, with D uncertain. This CDR3 contains 16 residues. V was trimmed by 4 bases and J by 4 bases, leaving 19 bases between them. The V gene's germline CDR1 is MGHRA and CDR2 YSYEKL. CDR3 in DNA: TGCGCCAGCAGCCCCGGGGAGGATTTTCGCAGCACTGAAGCTTTCTTT. Protein product: CASSPGEDFRSTEAFF.

The sample holds a few counts of this clone. This chain links TRBV5-6 with TRBJ2-7, with D possibly being TRBD1 (5 bases). The CDR3 contains 12 residues. Trimming pared 1 base from V and 5 bases from J, leaving 7 bases between. Germline V gene sequence: CDR1 SGHDT, CDR2 YYEEEE. CDR3 sequence reads: CASSLLGDEQYF. The DNA of the CDR3 is TGTGCCAGCAGCTTGTTAGGGGACGAGCAGTACTTC.

In its sample, this clone was seen once. The chain employs TRBV28 and TRBJ2-5, with 7 bases lining up with TRBD2. Germline lookup yields CDR1 MDHEN and CDR2 SYDVKM. The J segment lost 1 base and the V segment lost 5 bases, leaving 10 bases of the junction unmatched. The CDR3 runs to 16 residues. In DNA form, the CDR3 reads TGTGCCAGCAGTCCCCCATCAGCGGGGCGCCAAGAGACCCAGTACTTC. Protein product: CASSPPSAGRQETQYF.

The chain employs TRBV5-4 and TRBJ2-7, with a weak D call TRBD2 (6 bases). The V and J ends lost 3 bases and 1 base respectively, with 11 bases between them. Germline CDR1 SGHNT, CDR2 YYREEE (reference sequence). The CDR3 has 14 residues. This chain's CDR3 is CASSSGDGSYEQYF. The CDR3 nucleotides read TGTGCCAGCAGCTCGGGGGACGGTTCCTACGAGCAGTACTTC.

This chain links TRBV10-3 with TRBJ1-1; D uncertain. Trimming shortened V by 6 bases and J by 4 bases, and 9 bases separated the two germline ends. The CDR3 totals 12 residues. The germline CDR1 and CDR2 sequences are ENHRY and SYGVKD. The CDR3 coding sequence is TGTGCCATCAGCGGAAAAGGCACTGAAGCTTTCTTT. Protein product: CAISGKGTEAFF.

The chain joins TRBV5-1 to TRBJ2-3, with D tentatively TRBD2 (6 bases). Germline V gene data show CDR1 as SGHRS and CDR2 as YFSETQ. Trimming shortened V by 4 bases and J by 5 bases, and 14 bases separated the two germline ends. This CDR3 is built from 14 residues. The CDR3 here is CASSNGGAGDTQYF. The CDR3 nucleotides read TGCGCCAGCAGCAATGGAGGGGCCGGAGATACGCAGTATTTT.

The chain carries TRBV11-2 and TRBJ2-7; 7 nucleotides align to TRBD2. The CDR3 has 15 residues. CDR1 and CDR2 (germline): SGHAT, FQNNGV. J gave up 6 bases and V 1 base, and 9 bases lay outside the gene matches. CDR3 DNA sequence: TGTGCCAGCAGCTTAGGGGCAAGGACTAGAGGCGAGCAGTACTTC. Amino acids: CASSLGARTRGEQYF.

V and J are TRBV10-3 and TRBJ1-1; D is possibly TRBD1 (5 bases). The V end lost 3 bases, the J end lost 7 bases, and 6 bases lay between the germline ends. The CDR3 has 11 residues. The germline gives CDR1 ENHRY, CDR2 SYGVKD. The CDR3 here is CAISDQGEAFF. The DNA of the CDR3 is TGTGCCATCAGTGATCAGGGTGAAGCTTTCTTT.

This rearrangement joins TRBV6-5 to TRBJ1-1, with no clear D. This CDR3 contains 15 residues. Germline loops: CDR1 MNHEY, CDR2 SVGAGI. V dropped 2 bases and J dropped 0 bases, with 10 bases sitting between them. CDR3 protein: CASSYAVNVNTEAFF. CDR3 DNA: TGTGCCAGCAGTTACGCGGTAAATGTGAACACTGAAGCTTTCTTT.

The rearrangement joins TRBV6-1 to TRBJ1-2; D might be TRBD1 (5 bases). The CDR3 totals 14 residues. The germline gives CDR1 MNHNS, CDR2 SASEGT. Between the trimmed V and J ends, which lost 2 bases and 9 bases, there was a span of 16 bases. CDR3 sequence: CASSEYRGEVSYTF. As DNA, the CDR3 is TGTGCCAGCAGTGAATATCGGGGCGAAGTAAGCTACACCTTC.

The chain employs TRBV11-1 and TRBJ2-7; 8 positions match TRBD1. The V segment lost 5 bases and the J segment 2 bases; nucleotides outside the gene matches: 8. The germline V gene encodes CDR1 SGHAT and CDR2 FQDESV (reference sequence). This CDR3 region has 15 residues. The CDR3 bases are TGTGCCAGCAGCCCAGGACAGGGTTTCACCTACGAGCAGTACTTC. Translated: CASSPGQGFTYEQYF.

This CDR3 reads CASSARQVGGDGYTF. The CDR3 DNA reads TGTGCCAGCAGTGCCAGGCAGGTTGGGGGTGATGGCTACACCTTC. The chain employs TRBV6-5 and TRBJ1-2; D is perhaps TRBD1 (5 bases). V lost 5 bases to trimming and J lost 6 bases, with 19 bases between them. CDR1 is MNHEY and CDR2 is SVGAGI in the germline V gene. The CDR3 runs 15 residues.

CDR3 DNA: TGTGCCAGCAGCTTAGTAGCCGGAGGGACCGCTGGCTACACCTTC. Its translation: CASSLVAGGTAGYTF. This chain connects TRBV7-8 to TRBJ1-2, with a possible D match to TRBD1 (5 bases). V was shortened by 1 base and J by 7 bases, with 16 bases between the two germline ends. Germline V gene lookup returns CDR1 SGHVS and CDR2 FQNEAQ. The CDR3 consists of 15 residues.

CDR3 residues: CAWNPGRGDTEAFF. As DNA, the CDR3 is TGTGCCTGGAATCCCGGCAGGGGTGACACTGAAGCTTTCTTT. The V and J genes are TRBV30 and TRBJ1-1, with a weak D call TRBD1 (6 bases). The CDR3 extends over 14 amino acids. Germline CDR1 GTSNPN, CDR2 SVGIG (reference sequence). The V and J ends lost 4 bases and 3 bases respectively, with 15 bases between them.